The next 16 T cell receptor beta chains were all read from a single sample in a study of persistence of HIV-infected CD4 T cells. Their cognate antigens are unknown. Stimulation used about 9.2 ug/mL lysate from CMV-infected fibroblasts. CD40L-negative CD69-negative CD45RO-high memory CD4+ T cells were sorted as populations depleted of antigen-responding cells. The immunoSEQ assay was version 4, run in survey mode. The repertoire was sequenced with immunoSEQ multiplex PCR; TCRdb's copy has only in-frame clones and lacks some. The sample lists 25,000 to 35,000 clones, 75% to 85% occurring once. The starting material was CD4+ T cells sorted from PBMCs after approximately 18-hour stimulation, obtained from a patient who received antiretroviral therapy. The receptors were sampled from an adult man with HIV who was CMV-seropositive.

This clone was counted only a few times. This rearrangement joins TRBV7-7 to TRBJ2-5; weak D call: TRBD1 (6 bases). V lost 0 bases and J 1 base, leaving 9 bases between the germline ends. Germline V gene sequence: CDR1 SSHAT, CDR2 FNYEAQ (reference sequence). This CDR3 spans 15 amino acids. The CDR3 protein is CASSLAGATQETQYF. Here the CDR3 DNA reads TGTGCCAGCAGCTTAGCGGGGGCAACCCAAGAGACCCAGTACTTC.

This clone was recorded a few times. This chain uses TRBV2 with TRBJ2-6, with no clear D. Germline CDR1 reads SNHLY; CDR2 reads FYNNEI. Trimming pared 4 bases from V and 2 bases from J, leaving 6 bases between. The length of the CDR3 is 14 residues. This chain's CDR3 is CASSGVAGANVLTF. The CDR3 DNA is TGTGCCAGCAGTGGAGTGGCTGGGGCCAACGTCCTGACTTTC.

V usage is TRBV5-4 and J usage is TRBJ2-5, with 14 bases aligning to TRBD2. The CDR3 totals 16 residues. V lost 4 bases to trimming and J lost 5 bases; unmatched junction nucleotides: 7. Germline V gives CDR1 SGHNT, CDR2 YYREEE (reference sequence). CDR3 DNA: TGTGCCAGCAGCCTCGGACTAGCGGGGGGCGAGGAGACCCAGTACTTC. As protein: CASSLGLAGGEETQYF.

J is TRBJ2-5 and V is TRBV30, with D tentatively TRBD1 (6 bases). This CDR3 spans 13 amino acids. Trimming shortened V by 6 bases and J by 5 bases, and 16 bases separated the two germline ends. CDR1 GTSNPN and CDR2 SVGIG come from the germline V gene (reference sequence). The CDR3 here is CACSSGQGETQYF. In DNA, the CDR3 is TGTGCCTGTTCCTCAGGGCAGGGGGAGACCCAGTACTTC. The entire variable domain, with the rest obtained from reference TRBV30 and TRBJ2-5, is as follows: SQTIHQWPATLVQPVGSPLSLECTVEGTSNPNLYWYRQAAGRGLQLLFYSVGIGQISSEVPQNLSASRPQDRQFILSSKKLLLSDSGFYLCACSSGQGETQYFGPGTRLLVL.

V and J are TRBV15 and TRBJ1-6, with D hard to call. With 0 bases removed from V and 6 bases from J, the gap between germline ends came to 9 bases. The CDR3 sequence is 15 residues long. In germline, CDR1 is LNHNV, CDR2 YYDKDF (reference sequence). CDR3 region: CATSRDAGGNSPLHF. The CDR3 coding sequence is TGTGCCACCAGCAGAGATGCAGGAGGTAATTCACCCCTCCACTTT.

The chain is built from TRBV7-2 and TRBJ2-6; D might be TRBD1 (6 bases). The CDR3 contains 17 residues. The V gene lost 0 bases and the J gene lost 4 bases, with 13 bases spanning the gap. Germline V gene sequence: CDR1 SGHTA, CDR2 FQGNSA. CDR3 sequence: CASSLALGGGGANVLTF. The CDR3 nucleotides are TGTGCCAGCAGCTTAGCGCTCGGTGGGGGCGGGGCCAACGTCCTGACTTTC.

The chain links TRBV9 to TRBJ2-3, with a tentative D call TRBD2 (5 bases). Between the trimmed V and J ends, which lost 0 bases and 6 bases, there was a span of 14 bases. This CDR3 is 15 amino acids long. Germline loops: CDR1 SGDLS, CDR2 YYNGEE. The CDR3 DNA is TGTGCCAGCAGCGTAGGGCGGGTCCCCCGTGATACGCAGTATTTT. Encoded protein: CASSVGRVPRDTQYF.

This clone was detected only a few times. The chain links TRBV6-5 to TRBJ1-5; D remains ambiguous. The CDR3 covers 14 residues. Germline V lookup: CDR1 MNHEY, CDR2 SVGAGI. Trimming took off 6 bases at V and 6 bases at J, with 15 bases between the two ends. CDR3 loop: CASRPAQSGQPQHF. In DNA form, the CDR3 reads TGTGCCAGCAGACCCGCCCAGTCGGGTCAGCCCCAGCATTTT.

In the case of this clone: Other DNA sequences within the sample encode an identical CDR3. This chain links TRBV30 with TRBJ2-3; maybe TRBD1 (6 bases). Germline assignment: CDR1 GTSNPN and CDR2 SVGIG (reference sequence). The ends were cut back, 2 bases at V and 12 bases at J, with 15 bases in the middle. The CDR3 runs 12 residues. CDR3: CAWSPLGGTQYF. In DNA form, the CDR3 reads TGTGCCTGGAGTCCACTAGGGGGTACACAGTATTTT.

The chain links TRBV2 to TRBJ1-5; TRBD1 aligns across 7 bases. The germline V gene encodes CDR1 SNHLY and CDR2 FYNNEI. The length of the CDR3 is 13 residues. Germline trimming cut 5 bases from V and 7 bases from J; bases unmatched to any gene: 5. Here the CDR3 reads CASSSGQWQPQHF. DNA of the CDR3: TGTGCCAGCAGTTCGGGACAGTGGCAGCCCCAGCATTTT.

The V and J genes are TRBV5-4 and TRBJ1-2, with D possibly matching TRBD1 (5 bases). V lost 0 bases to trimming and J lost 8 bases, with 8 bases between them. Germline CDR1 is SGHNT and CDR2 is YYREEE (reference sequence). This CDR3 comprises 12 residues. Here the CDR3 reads CASSLGRGGYTF. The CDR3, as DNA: TGTGCCAGCAGCTTGGGGCGGGGCGGCTACACCTTC. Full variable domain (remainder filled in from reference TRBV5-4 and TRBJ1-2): ETGVTQSPTHLIKTRGQQVTLRCSSQSGHNTVSWYQQALGQGPQFIFQYYREEENGRGNFPPRFSGLQFPNYSSELNVNALELDDSALYLCASSLGRGGYTFGSGTRLTVV.

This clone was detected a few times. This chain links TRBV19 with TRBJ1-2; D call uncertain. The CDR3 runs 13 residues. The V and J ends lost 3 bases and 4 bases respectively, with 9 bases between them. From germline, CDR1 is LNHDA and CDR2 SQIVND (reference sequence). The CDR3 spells CASSIQAVYGYTF. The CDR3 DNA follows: TGTGCCAGTAGTATTCAGGCGGTCTATGGCTACACCTTC. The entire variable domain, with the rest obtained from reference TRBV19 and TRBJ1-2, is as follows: DGGITQSPKYLFRKEGQNVTLSCEQNLNHDAMYWYRQDPGQGLRLIYYSQIVNDFQKGDIAEGYSVSREKKESFPLTVTSAQKNPTAFYLCASSIQAVYGYTFGSGTRLTVV.

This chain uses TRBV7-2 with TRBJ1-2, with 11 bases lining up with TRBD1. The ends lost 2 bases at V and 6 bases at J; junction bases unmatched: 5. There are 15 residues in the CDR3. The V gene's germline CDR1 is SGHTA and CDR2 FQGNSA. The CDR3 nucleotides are TGTGCCAGCAGCTTATTGGACAGGGGGCGTGATGGCTACACCTTC. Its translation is CASSLLDRGRDGYTF.

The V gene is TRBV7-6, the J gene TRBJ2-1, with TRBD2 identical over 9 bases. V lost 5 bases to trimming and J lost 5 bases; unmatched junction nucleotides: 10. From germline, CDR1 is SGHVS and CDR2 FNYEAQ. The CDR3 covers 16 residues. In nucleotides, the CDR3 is TGTGCCAGCAGCCCCAACCAGCGGGGGGCCAACAATGAGCAGTTCTTC. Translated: CASSPNQRGANNEQFF. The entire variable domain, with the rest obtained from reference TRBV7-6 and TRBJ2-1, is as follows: GAGVSQSPRYKVTKRGQDVALRCDPISGHVSLYWYRQALGQGPEFLTYFNYEAQQDKSGLPNDRFSAERPEGSISTLTIQRTEQRDSAMYRCASSPNQRGANNEQFFGPGTRLTVL.

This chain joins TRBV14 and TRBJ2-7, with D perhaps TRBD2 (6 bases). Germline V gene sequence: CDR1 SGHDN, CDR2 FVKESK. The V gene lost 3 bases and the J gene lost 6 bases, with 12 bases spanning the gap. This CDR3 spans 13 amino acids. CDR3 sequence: CASSQQRRGEQYF. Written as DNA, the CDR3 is TGTGCCAGCAGCCAGCAAAGGAGGGGCGAGCAGTACTTC.

In DNA form, the CDR3 reads TGTGCCAGCAGCTTACCACAGGTTGCCACCATATATTTT. Translating gives CASSLPQVATIYF. The V gene is TRBV7-9, the J gene TRBJ1-3, with a possible D match to TRBD1 (5 bases). Looked up from germline, CDR1 is SEHNR and CDR2 is FQNEAQ (reference sequence). This CDR3 spans 13 amino acids. Trimming removed 2 bases from V and 9 bases from J, with 11 bases in between.